This T cell receptor beta chain was obtained from a study of identical twins. General study points: Cross-sectional statistical analysis, not tracking of the same donors, underpinned the conclusions.

Template switching created a universal primer site, and the cDNA included unique molecular identifiers. TCRdb re-analysed the 5' RACE reads in MiXCR, keeping a single row per CDR3 protein. The sample records 690,000 or so distinct CDR3 sequences, 5.5% to 7.5% being singletons. This clonotype was seen many times. Antigen: not known. V lost 11 bases, J lost 4 bases, and 17 bases lay in between. Germline V gene data show CDR1 as ENHRY and CDR2 as SYGVKD. The CDR3 is 13 amino acids. Sequenced input: naive T cells sorted from blood. V usage is TRBV10-3 and J usage is TRBJ2-5; TRBD1 might be the D (6 bases). The clonotype comes from a man aged 18 to 35 in good health. CDR3 loop: CASGTYGVETQYF. The CDR3 DNA follows: TGTGCCTCCGGGACATACGGTGTAGAGACCCAGTACTTC.